A selection of T cell receptor beta chains follows, all from one sample in a study of OX40 agonist ivuxolimab in advanced cancers. Using immunoSEQ multiplex PCR, the repertoire was profiled, and TCRdb retains in-frame clones only, with some absent. The sample holds 35,000 or so clones, about 84% seen once. The specimen comprised CD4+ or CD8+ T cells sorted from blood, sampled in a trial of the OX40 agonist ivuxolimab. These TCRs come from an adult with an advanced solid tumor such as melanoma, head and neck, liver or kidney cancer. The CDR3 runs from the conserved cysteine through the conserved F or W. The order of the fields is J gene, D gene, clone size, V gene, CDR3 protein, CDR3 DNA. A D gene is named only where the DNA matches it firmly. Rows may omit the clone size; those that give it use once, few, many or a size class.

J: TRBJ2-2; D: TRBD1; size: -; V: TRBV25-1; CDR3: CASSEFKQGTGGTGELFF; DNA: TGTGCCAGCAGTGAATTTAAGCAAGGGACAGGGGGCACCGGGGAGCTGTTTTTT
J: TRBJ2-1; D: -; size: -; V: TRBV19; CDR3: CASSSRPELYNEQFF; DNA: TGTGCCAGTAGTAGCCGACCCGAACTTTACAATGAGCAGTTCTTC
J: TRBJ2-7; D: -; size: -; V: TRBV16; CDR3: CASSPLAGTAEQYF; DNA: TGTGCCAGCAGCCCCCTCGCGGGAACGGCCGAGCAGTACTTC
J: TRBJ2-7; D: TRBD1; size: once; V: TRBV7-9; CDR3: CASSDPGTGGWEQYF; DNA: TGTGCCAGCAGCGACCCCGGGACAGGGGGGTGGGAGCAGTACTTC
J: TRBJ2-3; D: -; size: -; V: TRBV7-6; CDR3: CASSSEYGISTDTQYF; DNA: TGTGCCAGCAGCTCAGAATACGGAATTAGCACAGATACGCAGTATTTT
J: TRBJ1-2; D: TRBD1; size: -; V: TRBV5-3; CDR3: CASSKRTGEDYGYTF; DNA: TGTGCCAGCAGTAAGAGGACAGGGGAGGATTATGGCTACACCTTC
J: TRBJ2-3; D: -; size: few; V: TRBV19; CDR3: CASSRGDTQYF; DNA: TGTGCCAGTAGTCGGGGAGATACGCAGTATTTT
J: TRBJ2-5; D: -; size: -; V: TRBV28; CDR3: CATLIRAAWQETQYF; DNA: TGTGCCACTTTGATCCGGGCGGCCTGGCAAGAGACCCAGTACTTC
J: TRBJ2-3; D: TRBD1; size: -; V: TRBV7-9; CDR3: CASSTDRYTDTQYF; DNA: TGTGCCAGCAGCACGGACAGGTACACAGATACGCAGTATTTT
J: TRBJ2-3; D: TRBD2; size: -; V: TRBV6-1; CDR3: CATTREVAGTDTQYF; DNA: TGTGCCACTACGCGGGAGGTCGCTGGCACAGATACGCAGTATTTT
J: TRBJ1-1; D: -; size: -; V: TRBV7-9; CDR3: CASSLRTEAFF; DNA: TGTGCCAGCAGCTTAAGGACTGAAGCTTTCTTT
J: TRBJ2-1; D: TRBD2; size: -; V: TRBV6-6; CDR3: CASSYGGGTYNEQFF; DNA: TGTGCCAGCAGTTACGGCGGGGGAACCTACAATGAGCAGTTCTTC
J: TRBJ2-7; D: -; size: -; V: TRBV28; CDR3: CASCHTGTSAYEQYF; DNA: TGTGCCAGCTGCCACACCGGGACTTCTGCCTACGAGCAGTACTTC
J: TRBJ1-6; D: -; size: few; V: TRBV7-2; CDR3: CASRVDFISPLHF; DNA: TGTGCCAGCAGGGTAGACTTCATATCACCCCTCCACTTT
J: TRBJ2-7; D: TRBD2; size: few; V: TRBV4-3; CDR3: CASSQEGGTSGGFSYEQYF; DNA: TGCGCCAGCAGCCAAGAAGGTGGGACTAGCGGGGGGTTCTCCTACGAGCAGTACTTC
J: TRBJ2-1; D: TRBD1; size: -; V: TRBV5-6; CDR3: CASSLPGTEDNEQFF; DNA: TGTGCCAGCAGCTTACCCGGGACAGAAGATAATGAGCAGTTCTTC
J: TRBJ2-1; D: -; size: -; V: TRBV5-6; CDR3: CASSLVGYDEQFF; DNA: TGTGCCAGCAGCTTGGTCGGGTACGATGAGCAGTTCTTC
J: TRBJ2-1; D: -; size: -; V: TRBV7-9; CDR3: CASSLSNEQFF; DNA: TGTGCCAGCAGCCTTTCCAATGAGCAGTTCTTC
J: TRBJ2-1; D: TRBD2; size: -; V: TRBV11-3; CDR3: CASSLSLDAGVYNEQFF; DNA: TGTGCCAGCAGCTTATCCCTCGACGCGGGGGTGTACAATGAGCAGTTCTTC
J: TRBJ2-2; D: TRBD2; size: -; V: TRBV28; CDR3: CASSWPTSGRIISTGELFF; DNA: TGTGCCAGCAGTTGGCCGACTAGCGGGAGGATAATAAGCACCGGGGAGCTGTTTTTT
J: TRBJ1-1; D: TRBD1; size: -; V: TRBV6-5; CDR3: CASSYGTGVNTEAFF; DNA: TGTGCCAGCAGTTACGGGACAGGAGTGAACACTGAAGCTTTCTTT
J: TRBJ2-6; D: -; size: -; V: TRBV27; CDR3: CASSSSAGSGANVLTF; DNA: TGTGCCAGCAGTTCCTCGGCAGGGTCTGGGGCCAACGTCCTGACTTTC
J: TRBJ2-3; D: -; size: -; V: TRBV19; CDR3: CASSGAVTDTQYF; DNA: TGTGCCAGTTCCGGGGCTGTCACAGATACGCAGTATTTT
J: TRBJ1-1; D: TRBD1; size: medium-sized; V: TRBV19; CDR3: CASSAQGWATEAFF; DNA: TGTGCCAGTAGTGCACAGGGGTGGGCCACTGAAGCTTTCTTT
J: TRBJ2-7; D: TRBD1; size: -; V: TRBV28; CDR3: CASRPETDREDEQYF; DNA: TGTGCCAGCAGGCCAGAAACGGACAGGGAAGACGAGCAGTACTTC
J: TRBJ2-2; D: TRBD1; size: -; V: TRBV28; CDR3: CASRNRQGSTGELFF; DNA: TGTGCCAGCAGGAATAGACAGGGGTCCACCGGGGAGCTGTTTTTT
J: TRBJ2-2; D: -; size: -; V: TRBV19; CDR3: CASSPRQGELFF; DNA: TGTGCCAGTAGCCCACGGCAGGGGGAGCTGTTTTTT
J: TRBJ2-3; D: -; size: -; V: TRBV27; CDR3: CASSFIFPRGADTQYF; DNA: TGTGCCAGCAGTTTTATTTTTCCCCGTGGGGCAGATACGCAGTATTTT
J: TRBJ1-2; D: -; size: once; V: TRBV6-1; CDR3: CASSHPDSYGYTF; DNA: TGTGCCAGCAGTCACCCGGACAGCTATGGCTACACCTTC
J: TRBJ1-3; D: TRBD1; size: -; V: TRBV25-1; CDR3: CASSEWGDRGAGNTIYF; DNA: TGTGCCAGCAGTGAATGGGGTGACAGGGGAGCTGGAAACACCATATATTTT
J: TRBJ2-7; D: -; size: -; V: TRBV7-9; CDR3: CASSLAGRSYEQYF; DNA: TGTGCCAGCAGCTTAGCTGGCAGATCCTACGAGCAGTACTTC
J: TRBJ1-2; D: -; size: -; V: TRBV5-4; CDR3: CASSTSDGLYYGYTF; DNA: TGTGCCAGCAGCACGTCGGACGGACTCTACTATGGCTACACCTTC
J: TRBJ2-5; D: -; size: -; V: TRBV28; CDR3: CASELGETQYF; DNA: TGTGCCAGCGAACTGGGGGAGACCCAGTACTTC
J: TRBJ2-1; D: TRBD1; size: -; V: TRBV11-2; CDR3: CASSLSGGWNEQFF; DNA: TGTGCCAGCAGCTTGTCAGGGGGCTGGAATGAGCAGTTCTTC
J: TRBJ2-7; D: TRBD2; size: -; V: TRBV10-3; CDR3: CAISESLLAGGPYEQYF; DNA: TGTGCCATCAGTGAGTCTTTGTTAGCGGGGGGTCCGTACGAGCAGTACTTC
J: TRBJ1-2; D: -; size: -; V: TRBV4-1; CDR3: CASSQDPPGTSLYGYTF; DNA: TGCGCCAGCAGCCAAGATCCCCCCGGGACAAGTCTCTATGGCTACACCTTC